These T cell receptor beta chains were read from a single sample in a study of blood T cell repertoires in COVID-19. The assay was immunoSEQ multiplex PCR, and TCRdb's table has in-frame clones only and misses some. In the table there are about 180,000 clones, 60% to 80% of which are singletons. The sample comprised peripheral blood. Receptors originate from a woman aged 70 to 79 with acute or convalescent COVID-19. CDR3s include the opening cysteine and the closing phenylalanine or tryptophan. The D gene is left open where the match is weak. Expanded clones are given a class, and other clones once, few, many or no size at all.

j_call v_call clone_size d_call cdr3_aa cdr3_nt
TRBJ2-3 TRBV7-2 NA NA CASSLGGRGGTDTQYF TGTGCCAGCAGCTTAGGAGGGCGGGGAGGAACAGATACGCAGTATTTT
TRBJ2-7 TRBV5-6 NA NA CASSLAYFSYEQYF TGTGCCAGCAGCTTGGCCTACTTCTCATACGAGCAGTACTTC
TRBJ2-7 TRBV5-1 NA TRBD1 CASSAQGAVEQYF TGCGCCAGCAGCGCACAGGGGGCCGTAGAGCAGTACTTC
TRBJ2-7 TRBV7-9 NA NA CASSLSGDLSYEQYF TGTGCCAGCAGCTTATCAGGGGACCTCTCCTACGAGCAGTACTTC
TRBJ2-2 TRBV11-1 once TRBD1 CASSGQGAVGELFF TGTGCCAGCAGCGGGCAGGGGGCCGTCGGGGAGCTGTTTTTT
TRBJ1-5 TRBV3-1/TRBV3-2 NA NA CASSQDTGFKPQHF TGTGCCAGCAGCCAAGACACAGGTTTCAAGCCCCAGCATTTT
TRBJ2-7 TRBV18 NA TRBD1 CASSPNTGTGITKQYF TGTGCCAGCTCACCCAACACCGGGACAGGTATTACTAAGCAGTACTTC
TRBJ2-7 TRBV3-1/TRBV3-2 NA TRBD2 CASSTHTSGSAEQYF TGTGCCAGCAGCACCCACACTAGCGGGAGCGCCGAGCAGTACTTC
TRBJ1-2 TRBV5-1 NA TRBD1 CASSLLGTGSSNYGYTF TGCGCCAGCAGCTTGTTGGGGACAGGCTCCTCTAACTATGGCTACACCTTC
TRBJ2-3 TRBV7-9 NA NA CASSLGGVLGDTQYF TGTGCCAGCAGCTTGGGGGGTGTTTTGGGAGATACGCAGTATTTT
TRBJ2-1 TRBV5-1 NA NA CASSLGQQANNEQFF TGCGCCAGCAGCTTGGGCCAACAGGCCAACAATGAGCAGTTCTTC
TRBJ2-3 TRBV7-3 NA TRBD2 CASSRIAGGSTDTQYF TGTGCCAGCAGTCGAATAGCGGGAGGGAGCACAGATACGCAGTATTTT
TRBJ1-6 TRBV30 few NA CAWSPGTGRPLHF TGTGCCTGGAGTCCGGGAACAGGGCGGCCCCTCCACTTT
TRBJ2-5 TRBV27 NA NA CASSSSGGGEETQYF TGTGCCAGCAGTTCATCCGGAGGCGGGGAAGAGACCCAGTACTTC
TRBJ1-1 TRBV5-1 NA TRBD1 CASSPGTDTEAFF TGCGCCAGCAGCCCGGGGACAGACACTGAAGCTTTCTTT
TRBJ2-2 TRBV5-6 once TRBD2 CASSFQREVAGELFF TGTGCCAGCAGCTTCCAGCGGGAGGTCGCCGGGGAGCTGTTTTTT
TRBJ1-2 TRBV30 NA NA CAWSTTTGFGAQTYGYTF TGTGCCTGGAGTACCACCACGGGGTTTGGTGCTCAAACATATGGCTACACCTTC
TRBJ2-2 TRBV19 NA TRBD1 CASRSIQGPNTGELFF TGTGCCAGTAGATCAATACAGGGGCCGAACACCGGGGAGCTGTTTTTT
TRBJ2-1 TRBV4-1 few TRBD2 CASSQGKLAGSEQFF TGCGCCAGCAGCCAAGGGAAACTAGCGGGGAGTGAGCAGTTCTTC
TRBJ1-1 TRBV7-8 once NA CASSLSGGNTEAFF TGTGCCAGCAGCTTATCAGGTGGTAACACTGAAGCTTTCTTT
TRBJ2-5 TRBV3-1/TRBV3-2 NA TRBD1 CASSQLATGADLYF TGTGCCAGCAGCCAACTCGCTACAGGGGCGGACCTGTACTTC
TRBJ2-1 TRBV5-1 NA NA CASSLARGDAEQFF TGCGCCAGCAGCTTGGCCAGGGGAGACGCTGAGCAGTTCTTC
TRBJ1-2 TRBV6-2/TRBV6-3 NA TRBD1 CASSPGQGGYTF TGTGCCAGCAGCCCCGGACAGGGCGGCTACACCTTC
TRBJ2-1 TRBV3-1/TRBV3-2 NA TRBD2 CASSQDLTSGSNNEQFF TGTGCCAGCAGCCAAGACCTTACTAGCGGGAGTAACAATGAGCAGTTCTTC
TRBJ2-7 TRBV19 NA NA CASSIGLRGYEQYF TGTGCCAGTAGTATAGGGCTACGGGGATACGAGCAGTACTTC
TRBJ2-1 TRBV6-5 NA NA CASTGVPLGNEQFF TGTGCCAGCACCGGGGTACCTTTGGGCAATGAGCAGTTCTTC
TRBJ1-4 TRBV18 NA TRBD1 CASSQGQGNEKLFF TGTGCCAGCTCACAGGGACAGGGAAATGAAAAACTGTTTTTT
TRBJ1-5 TRBV27 NA NA CASSSPPSPQHF TGTGCCAGCAGCAGTCCCCCCTCTCCCCAGCATTTT
TRBJ2-1 TRBV5-1 once NA CASSLMANEQFF TGCGCCAGCAGCTTGATGGCCAATGAGCAGTTCTTC
TRBJ1-2 TRBV19 NA NA CASSMNRVLGYTF TGTGCCAGTAGTATGAACAGGGTTCTTGGCTACACCTTC
TRBJ2-5 TRBV11-3 few NA CASSLNGQETQYF TGTGCCAGCAGCTTGAACGGGCAAGAGACCCAGTACTTC
TRBJ1-1 TRBV7-3 NA NA CASSLGGSQLTEAFF TGTGCCAGCAGCTTAGGGGGGTCTCAGTTGACTGAAGCTTTCTTT
TRBJ2-7 TRBV19 NA TRBD1 CASSTFLGTGSYEQYF TGTGCCAGTAGTACCTTCCTCGGGACAGGGAGCTACGAGCAGTACTTC
TRBJ1-6 TRBV11-2 NA TRBD1 CASSFRDRGNSPLHF TGTGCCAGCAGCTTCCGGGACAGGGGTAATTCACCCCTCCACTTT
TRBJ2-3 TRBV7-2 once TRBD1 CASSIDRGTQYF TGTGCCAGCAGCATCGACAGGGGTACGCAGTATTTT
TRBJ2-2 TRBV14 NA TRBD2 CASSRLAGVAGELFF TGTGCCAGCAGCCGGCTAGCGGGAGTAGCCGGGGAGCTGTTTTTT